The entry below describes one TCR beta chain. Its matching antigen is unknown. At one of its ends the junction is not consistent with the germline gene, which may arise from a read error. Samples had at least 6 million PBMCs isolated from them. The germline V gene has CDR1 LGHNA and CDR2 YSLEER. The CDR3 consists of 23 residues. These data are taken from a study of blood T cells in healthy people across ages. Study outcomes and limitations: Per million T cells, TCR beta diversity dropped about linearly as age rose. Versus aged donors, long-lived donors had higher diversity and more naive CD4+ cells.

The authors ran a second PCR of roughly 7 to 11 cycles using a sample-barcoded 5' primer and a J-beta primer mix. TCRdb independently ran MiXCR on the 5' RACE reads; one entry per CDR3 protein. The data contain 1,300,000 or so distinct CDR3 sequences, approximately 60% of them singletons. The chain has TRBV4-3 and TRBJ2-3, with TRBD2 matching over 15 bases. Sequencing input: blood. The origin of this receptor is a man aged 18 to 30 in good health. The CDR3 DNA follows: TGCGCCAGCAGCCAACGGGGTATTTTGGGACTAGCGGGGGGTAACCCTAGCACAGATGCGCAGTATTTT. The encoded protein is CASSQRGILGLAGGNPSTDAQYF.